Sequencing of this T cell receptor beta chain was carried out in a study of cytomegalovirus exposure and HLA in healthy donors. Study conclusions and caveats: In a later analysis, most CMV-associated TCR beta chains appeared HLA-restricted. Associated with HLA alleles at 0.05 false discovery rate in a later analysis were over 15,000 TCR beta sequences.

On this clone itself: No antigen is known for it.

Germline CDR1 reads MNHEY; CDR2 reads SMNVEV (reference sequence). The CDR3 runs to 16 residues. The V and J ends lost 6 bases and 1 base, in that order; junction bases with no gene match: 9. The primer mix had 60 Vbeta and 13 Jbeta primers. This table comes from immunoSEQ multiplex PCR, and its TCRdb copy is limited to in-frame clones, with some not included. Of some 120,000 clones in the sample, 84% were seen once. The origin of this receptor is a woman aged 18-29 years in good health and CMV-seropositive. Source material: PBMCs. The V call is TRBV27, the J call TRBJ2-4; TRBD1 matches at 7 bases. Here the CDR3 reads CASRDRRSMAKNIQYF. CDR3 coding DNA: TGTGCCAGCAGGGACAGGAGGAGTATGGCCAAAAACATTCAGTACTTC.